This TCR beta chain was recorded in a study of graft-versus-host responses after intestinal transplantation (dated by TCRdb to about 2021). Regarding the research as a whole: The transplants that recipients received were multivisceral, liver-intestinal, or isolated intestinal. Alloreactive clones were identified by sequencing pre-transplant mixed lymphocyte reaction products and comparing them with unstimulated pre-transplant donor and recipient T cells. Rather than going through the commercial service, samples from three later patients were sequenced in-house on an Illumina MiSeq and processed with MiXCR. The cohort enrolled 20 to 30 intestinal transplant recipients, one of whom was a retransplant, and a few patients without pretransplant specimens were excluded. A peak of at least 4% donor T cells among recipient peripheral blood mononuclear cells was the definition used for donor T cell macrochimerism. Anti-thymocyte globulin induction was given to all recipients, followed by maintenance tacrolimus and steroids for about 3 years. After intestinal transplantation, graft-versus-host and host-versus-graft alloreactive T cell clones were followed in the graft, circulation and bone marrow using bulk TCR-beta CDR3 sequencing. Results the study describes overall, beyond this receptor: Early after transplant, peak levels of circulating GvH clones were found to be associated with declines in HvG clones. GvH clones were detected in recipient bone marrow, and some of these GvH clones were observed earlier in ileal mucosa or blood, consistent with an intestinal mucosal origin. Conclusions were limited by the relatively low number and heterogeneity of intestinal transplant patients. In patients with donor T cell macrochimerism, the allografts had high GvH to HvG T cell clonal ratios.

For this chain, trimming is 0 bases at the V end and 7 bases at the J end, and the number of junction bases without a gene match is 8. Reading from cysteine to phenylalanine, the CDR3 counts 15 amino acids. This entry keeps only the CDR3 DNA: 45 bases, framed from base 1. The germline V gene gives CDR1 as SGHNT and CDR2 as YENEEA. The library relied on the immunoSEQ multiplex PCR assay. For most patients, genomic DNA was isolated with the Qiagen DNeasy Blood and Tissue Kit and shipped frozen to Adaptive Biotechnologies for TCR sequencing. Adaptive Biotechnologies carried out high-throughput TCR-beta CDR3 sequencing of genomic DNA for most patients. The authors' analysis ran thus. TCR sequencing data were retrieved from Adaptive's ImmunoSEQ software for roughly 17 patients, whereas a few other patients were processed with MiXCR and VDJtools. CD4 versus CD8 sorting errors were corrected by removing sequences found in both subsets at a frequency ratio below 5:1. CDR3 nucleotide sequences shared between donor and recipient were removed because their origin could not be assigned. Alloreactive clones required at least 2-fold expansion over unstimulated cells and minimum CFSE-low frequency of 0.002% (template counts) or 0.001% (read counts). Clones were considered mappable if detected in sequenced pre-transplant spleen, lymph node, or MLR CFSE-low populations of the donor or recipient. Cumulative frequency of alloreactive clones was calculated as a percentage of all sequences weighted by copy number. Not all clones reach the TCRdb copy of this immuneACCESS table, which keeps in-frame sequences only. Checked studies attribute under half of the gap to unresolved V genes and leave the rest unexplained. The V and J calls and clone size come from that table; D and trimming were worked out from the DNA. This sample has over 120,000 clones in its table, and over 90% of those were observed once. 0.15% to 0.2% of the sample goes to the ten largest clones.

In light of the paper, this sample's time point label describes: cells obtained before transplantation from donor or recipient. CD3+CD4+ and CD3+CD8+ populations were FACS-sorted from unstimulated pre-transplant donor and recipient cells taken from spleen or lymph nodes. As regards this clone: The target of this receptor is not known. No qualities accompany the bases; no much larger clone lies one base away.

The chain is assembled from TRBV11-3 and TRBJ2-5; a stretch of 7 junction bases matches TRBD2. The clonotype originates from a human donor who received an intestinal transplant. The sequences come from unstimulated CD4+ T cells sorted from spleen or lymph node cells, collected before intestinal transplant. The DNA reads TGTGCCAGCAGCTTAGACGCAGGGCGGGGGAGGACCCAGTACTTC. This yields the protein CASSLDAGRGRTQYF.